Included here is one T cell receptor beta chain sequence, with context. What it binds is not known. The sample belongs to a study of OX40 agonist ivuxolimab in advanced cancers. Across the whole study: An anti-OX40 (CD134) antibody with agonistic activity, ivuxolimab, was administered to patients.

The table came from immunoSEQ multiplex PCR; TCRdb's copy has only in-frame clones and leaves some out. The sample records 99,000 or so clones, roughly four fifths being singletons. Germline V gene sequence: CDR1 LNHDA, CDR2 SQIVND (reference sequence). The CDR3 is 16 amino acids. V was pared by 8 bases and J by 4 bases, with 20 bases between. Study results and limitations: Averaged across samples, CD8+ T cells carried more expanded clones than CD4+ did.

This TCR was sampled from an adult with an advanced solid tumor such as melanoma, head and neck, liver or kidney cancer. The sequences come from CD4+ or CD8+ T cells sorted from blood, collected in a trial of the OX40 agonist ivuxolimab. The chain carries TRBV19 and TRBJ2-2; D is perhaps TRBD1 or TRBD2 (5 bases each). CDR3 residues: CASRRNGASSTGELFF. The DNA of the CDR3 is TGTGCCAGTCGGCGCAACGGGGCCTCGAGCACCGGGGAGCTGTTTTTT.